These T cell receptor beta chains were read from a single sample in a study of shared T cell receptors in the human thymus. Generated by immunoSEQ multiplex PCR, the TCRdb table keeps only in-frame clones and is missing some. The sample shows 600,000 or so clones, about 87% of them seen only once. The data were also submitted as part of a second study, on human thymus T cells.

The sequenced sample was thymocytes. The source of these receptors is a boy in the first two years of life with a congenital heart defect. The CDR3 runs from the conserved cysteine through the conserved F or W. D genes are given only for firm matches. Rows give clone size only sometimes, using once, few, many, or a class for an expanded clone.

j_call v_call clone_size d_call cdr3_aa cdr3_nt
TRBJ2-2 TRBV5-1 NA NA CASSLHRVRNTGELFF TGCGCCAGCAGCTTACACAGAGTCCGGAACACCGGGGAGCTGTTTTTT
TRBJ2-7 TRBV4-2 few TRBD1 CASSQGFPGQHVFRYEQYF TGTGCCAGCAGCCAGGGGTTCCCGGGACAGCATGTTTTTCGGTACGAGCAGTACTTC
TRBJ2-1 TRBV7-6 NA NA CASSLVGMGGNEQFF TGTGCCAGCAGCTTAGTGGGAATGGGGGGCAATGAGCAGTTCTTC
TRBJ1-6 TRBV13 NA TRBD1 CASSGSGTGGSPLHF TGTGCCAGCAGCGGCTCCGGGACAGGGGGATCACCCCTCCACTTT
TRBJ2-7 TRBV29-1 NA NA CSVVGDTSYEQYF TGCAGCGTTGTAGGGGACACTTCCTACGAGCAGTACTTC
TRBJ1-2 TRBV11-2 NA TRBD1 CASSLALGTAEGYGYTF TGTGCCAGCAGCTTAGCCCTCGGGACAGCGGAGGGCTATGGCTACACCTTC
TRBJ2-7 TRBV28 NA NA CASSLQTGIYEQYF TGTGCCAGCAGTCTGCAGACAGGTATCTACGAGCAGTACTTC
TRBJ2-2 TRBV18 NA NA CASSPPTGPGELFF TGTGCCAGCTCACCCCCGACAGGCCCCGGGGAGCTGTTTTTT
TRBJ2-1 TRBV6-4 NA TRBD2 CASGLAGYNEQFF TGTGCCAGCGGACTAGCGGGATACAATGAGCAGTTCTTC
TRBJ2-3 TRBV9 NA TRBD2 CASSVVAGNTDTQYF TGTGCCAGCAGCGTAGTAGCGGGGAACACAGATACGCAGTATTTT
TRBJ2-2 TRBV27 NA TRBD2 CASSLSGLAGEAGELFF TGTGCCAGCAGTTTATCGGGCCTAGCGGGAGAGGCCGGGGAGCTGTTTTTT
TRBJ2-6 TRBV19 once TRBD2 CASSSGLAGASIGANVLTF TGTGCCAGTAGTTCGGGACTAGCGGGAGCCTCCATTGGGGCCAACGTCCTGACTTTC
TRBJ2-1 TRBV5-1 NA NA CASAARRVPEHEQFF TGCGCCAGCGCGGCGCGTCGGGTCCCTGAACATGAGCAGTTCTTC
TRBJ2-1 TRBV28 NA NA CASSQTPNEQFF TGTGCCAGCAGTCAGACACCCAATGAGCAGTTCTTC
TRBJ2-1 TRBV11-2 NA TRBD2 CASSLEDPGTSGGIYNEQFF TGTGCCAGCAGCTTAGAAGACCCTGGGACTAGCGGGGGGATTTACAATGAGCAGTTCTTC
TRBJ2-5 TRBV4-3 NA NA CASSQGTPPGETQYF TGCGCCAGCAGCCAAGGCACCCCCCCGGGAGAGACCCAGTACTTC
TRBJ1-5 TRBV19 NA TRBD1 CASSLRTGHSNQPQHF TGTGCCAGTAGTCTCCGGACAGGGCATAGCAATCAGCCCCAGCATTTT
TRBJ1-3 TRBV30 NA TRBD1 CARRQGAPGNTIYF TGTGCCAGACGACAGGGGGCGCCCGGAAACACCATATATTTT
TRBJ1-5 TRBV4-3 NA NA CASSQVRRQDQPQHF TGCGCCAGCAGCCAAGTAAGGAGGCAGGACCAGCCCCAGCATTTT
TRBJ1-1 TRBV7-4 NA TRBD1 CASSAEGQGNTEAFF TGTGCCAGCAGCGCCGAGGGACAGGGGAACACTGAAGCTTTCTTT
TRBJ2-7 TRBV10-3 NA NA CAISEWWLRNEQYF TGTGCCATCAGTGAGTGGTGGTTGAGAAACGAGCAGTACTTC
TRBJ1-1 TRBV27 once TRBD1 CASSLGGRGVKNTEAFF TGTGCCAGCAGTTTGGGGGGCAGGGGGGTCAAGAACACTGAAGCTTTCTTT
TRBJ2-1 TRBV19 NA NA CASSIGLIYSEQFF TGTGCCAGTAGTATAGGGCTGATCTACAGTGAGCAGTTCTTC
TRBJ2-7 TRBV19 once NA CASRTGYEQYF TGTGCCAGTCGGACGGGATACGAGCAGTACTTC
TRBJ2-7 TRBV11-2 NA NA CASSSSGFSYEQYF TGTGCCAGCAGCTCTAGTGGGTTCTCCTACGAGCAGTACTTC
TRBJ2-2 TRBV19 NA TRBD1 CASSITDRGGTGELFF TGTGCCAGTAGTATCACCGACAGGGGAGGCACCGGGGAGCTGTTTTTT
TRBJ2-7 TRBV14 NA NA CASSQDDLQTQDEQYF TGTGCCAGCAGCCAAGATGATTTACAAACCCAGGACGAGCAGTACTTC
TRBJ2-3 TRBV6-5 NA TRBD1 CASSGQGFYTQYF TGTGCCAGCTCGGGACAGGGGTTTTATACGCAGTATTTT
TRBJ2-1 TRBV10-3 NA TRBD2 CAISEGSLAGGRNEQFF TGTGCCATCAGTGAGGGATCACTAGCGGGGGGGCGAAATGAGCAGTTCTTC
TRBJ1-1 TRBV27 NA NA CASSLLGTANTEAFF TGTGCCAGCAGTTTATTAGGAACAGCGAACACTGAAGCTTTCTTT